The present TCR beta chain was sequenced within a study of early T cells in non-severe SARS-CoV-2 infection. Study context: Whole-blood bulk RNA, unsorted, was sequenced, and chains were unpaired.

General observations from the study: There was a bias toward anti-spike CD8 responses in VDJdb matching, which missed private and CD4 specificities.

CDR1 SGHNT and CDR2 YENEEA come from the germline V gene. The V gene lost 5 bases and the J gene lost 0 bases, with 8 bases spanning the gap. The CDR3 runs to 14 residues. In regard to this clonotype: Its antigen is unknown.

From the 5' RACE reads, TCRdb called clonotypes with MiXCR, one entry per CDR3 protein. The sample carries about 56,000 distinct CDR3 sequences, roughly a tenth recorded once. This clonotype originated in an adult who was a healthcare worker with PCR-confirmed SARS-CoV-2 infection or an uninfected control (not recorded which). Material for sequencing was whole blood. V and J are TRBV11-3 and TRBJ1-3; D perhaps matches TRBD1 (5 bases). This CDR3 is CASSPGTSGNTIYF. The CDR3 DNA sequence: TGTGCCAGCAGCCCAGGGACCTCTGGAAACACCATATATTTT.